This T cell receptor (beta chain) appears in the sequencing data of a study of blood T cell repertoires in COVID-19. As for the study in general: COVID-19 samples from acute and convalescent phases originated in the United States, Italy and Spain. PBMCs, B-cell-depleted T cells, or T cells provided the cDNA or gDNA that made up the material.

Authors' analysis steps: Reference gene primers were amplified, and this amplification served to estimate nucleated cell counts. Method: immunoSEQ multiplex PCR; TCRdb's copy keeps in-frame clones and lacks some. D and trimming come from the DNA, and the V and J calls and clone size come from that table. The profile shows approximately 220,000 clones, around 84% of them singletons. This clone was detected once. The CDR3 loop spans 16 amino acids. Germline values: CDR1 KGHSH, CDR2 LQKENI. V was shortened by 2 bases and J by 4 bases, with 16 bases between the two germline ends. The receptor's source is a man aged 45-65 years with acute or convalescent COVID-19. The chain is built from TRBV18 and TRBJ2-3; D may be TRBD2 (5 bases). The material sequenced was peripheral blood. CDR3 loop: CASSPIPGSGADTQYF. The CDR3 region has the DNA TGTGCCAGCTCACCAATTCCGGGTTCCGGGGCAGATACGCAGTATTTT.